This is a list of T cell receptor beta chains from one sample in a study of T cell responses to AZD1222 COVID-19 vaccine. The data were produced by immunoSEQ multiplex PCR, yet TCRdb's version contains in-frame clones alone and is incomplete. Here the sample spans about 150,000 clones, 89% being singletons. The sequences come from peripheral blood, collected on day 0 of AZD1222 vaccination. The origin of the receptors is an adult in good health. Both conserved end residues are part of each CDR3. A D gene is named only where the DNA matches it firmly. The size of a clone is reported for some rows only, either as once, few or many, or as a class for expanded clones.

-,TRBV28,-,12,TRBJ2-7,CASGTTSYEQYF,TGTGCCAGCGGTACCACCTCCTACGAGCAGTACTTC
few,TRBV7-9,-,19,TRBJ1-4,CASRGLDQGVLATNEKLFF,TGTGCCAGCCGCGGTTTAGACCAGGGAGTCCTTGCAACTAATGAAAAACTGTTTTTT
-,TRBV6-5,TRBD1,14,TRBJ1-5,CASSPDRVDQPQHF,TGTGCCAGCAGTCCGGACAGGGTAGATCAGCCCCAGCATTTT
-,TRBV27,-,15,TRBJ2-2,CASSLSAGSRGELFF,TGTGCCAGCAGTTTATCCGCAGGGAGCCGCGGAGAGCTGTTTTTT
-,TRBV7-6,TRBD2,17,TRBJ2-5,CASSLRASGAGQETQYF,TGTGCCAGCAGCTTACGGGCTAGCGGGGCAGGACAAGAGACCCAGTACTTC
once,TRBV5-8,-,14,TRBJ1-5,CASSFSPKDQPQHF,TGTGCCAGCAGCTTTTCCCCGAAAGATCAGCCCCAGCATTTT
once,TRBV5-1,-,15,TRBJ1-5,CASSWEGSDNQPQHF,TGCGCCAGCAGCTGGGAAGGGTCGGACAATCAGCCCCAGCATTTT
once,TRBV28,-,13,TRBJ1-2,CASEGPTVRGYTF,TGTGCCAGCGAGGGACCCACAGTACGTGGCTACACCTTC
-,TRBV6-2/TRBV6-3,-,17,TRBJ2-7,CASSYVLVRTKSYEQYF,TGTGCCAGCAGTTATGTATTGGTGCGAACAAAGTCCTACGAGCAGTACTTC
few,TRBV5-5,-,15,TRBJ1-1,CASSFIGRSAMEAFF,TGTGCCAGCAGCTTTATCGGCAGGTCGGCGATGGAAGCTTTCTTT
few,TRBV7-2,TRBD2,15,TRBJ2-1,CASSLEASGSREQFF,TGTGCCAGCAGCTTAGAGGCTAGCGGGAGTCGCGAGCAGTTCTTC
-,TRBV5-5,TRBD2,15,TRBJ2-2,CASSWTSGSTGELFF,TGTGCCAGCAGCTGGACTAGCGGGAGCACCGGGGAGCTGTTTTTT
-,TRBV28,TRBD2,16,TRBJ2-1,CASSPILAGAWHEQFF,TGTGCCAGCAGTCCGATCCTAGCGGGAGCTTGGCATGAGCAGTTCTTC
few,TRBV19,-,15,TRBJ1-2,CASSERTEANYGYTF,TGTGCCAGTAGTGAACGGACAGAAGCTAACTATGGCTACACCTTC
-,TRBV18,-,15,TRBJ1-5,CASSPSAGSNQPQHF,TGTGCCAGCTCACCGTCAGCGGGGAGCAATCAGCCCCAGCATTTT
-,TRBV3-1/TRBV3-2,TRBD2,17,TRBJ2-2,CASSQEASGRAGGELFF,TGTGCCAGCAGCCAAGAAGCTAGCGGGAGGGCCGGAGGGGAGCTGTTTTTT
once,TRBV5-1,TRBD2,16,TRBJ2-1,CASSLVTSGNYNEQFF,TGCGCCAGCAGCTTGGTAACTAGCGGGAACTACAATGAGCAGTTCTTC
few,TRBV18,-,14,TRBJ1-2,CASSPLSQNYGYTF,TGTGCCAGCTCACCACTCTCACAAAACTATGGCTACACCTTC
-,TRBV7-2,-,13,TRBJ1-2,CASSLVKASGYTF,TGTGCCAGCAGCTTAGTAAAAGCGAGTGGCTACACCTTC
once,TRBV18,TRBD1,17,TRBJ2-7,CASSPIPGQGAVFEQYF,TGTGCCAGCTCACCGATACCGGGACAGGGGGCAGTTTTCGAGCAGTACTTC
-,TRBV5-5,-,14,TRBJ1-1,CASSLRGLYTEAFF,TGTGCCAGCAGCTTGCGGGGTTTGTACACTGAAGCTTTCTTT
-,TRBV29-1,-,14,TRBJ2-1,CSLLRATIRDEQFF,TGCAGCCTCCTCCGGGCGACAATACGTGATGAGCAGTTCTTC
once,TRBV19,-,13,TRBJ2-5,CASTTDHPKTQYF,TGTGCCAGTACCACCGATCACCCGAAGACCCAGTACTTC
-,TRBV7-9,-,15,TRBJ2-5,CASRHPSAAQETQYF,TGTGCCAGCAGGCATCCCTCCGCGGCCCAAGAGACCCAGTACTTC
-,TRBV5-6,-,15,TRBJ1-4,CASSFLQSTNEKLFF,TGTGCCAGCAGCTTTTTACAGTCAACTAATGAAAAACTGTTTTTT
-,TRBV10-3,-,11,TRBJ2-1,CAISVYDEQFF,TGTGCCATCAGTGTGTACGATGAGCAGTTCTTC
-,TRBV27,TRBD1,19,TRBJ2-7,CASSSLAGTGGRTPKEQYF,TGTGCCAGCAGTTCCTTGGCCGGGACAGGGGGTCGGACTCCTAAAGAGCAGTACTTC
few,TRBV12-3/TRBV12-4,-,13,TRBJ1-5,CASSLIGNQPQHF,TGTGCCAGCAGTTTAATAGGCAATCAGCCCCAGCATTTT
-,TRBV10-3,TRBD2,14,TRBJ2-3,CAIGTSGNADTQYF,TGTGCCATCGGAACTAGCGGGAACGCAGATACGCAGTATTTT
few,TRBV7-2,-,17,TRBJ2-7,CASSLDYLPDTLYEQYF,TGTGCCAGCAGCTTAGATTACCTCCCGGATACACTCTACGAGCAGTACTTC
-,TRBV7-2,-,12,TRBJ1-4,CASRRTNEKLFF,TGTGCCAGCAGGAGAACTAATGAAAAACTGTTTTTT
-,TRBV18,TRBD2,16,TRBJ2-1,CASSPQGLARHNEQFF,TGTGCCAGCTCACCCCAGGGACTAGCGCGACACAATGAGCAGTTCTTC
-,TRBV20-1,-,11,TRBJ2-1,CSASRHNEQFF,TGCAGTGCTAGTCGCCACAATGAGCAGTTCTTC
-,TRBV2,-,15,TRBJ1-5,CASSLRVSFNQPQHF,TGTGCCAGCAGTCTGAGGGTCTCCTTCAATCAGCCCCAGCATTTT
-,TRBV11-2,TRBD1,16,TRBJ1-1,CASSKRQGSVNTEAFF,TGTGCCAGCAGCAAAAGACAGGGGTCGGTGAACACTGAAGCTTTCTTT
-,TRBV7-9,-,15,TRBJ1-2,CASSLISVQSGGYTF,TGTGCCAGCAGCTTAATTTCTGTCCAATCCGGTGGCTACACCTTC
once,TRBV27,-,15,TRBJ2-7,CASSLDRSTPYEQYF,TGTGCCAGCAGTCTCGACAGGTCTACCCCCTACGAGCAGTACTTC
-,TRBV5-1,-,16,TRBJ2-7,CASSLAQTAARGEQYF,TGCGCCAGCAGCTTGGCCCAAACAGCGGCCAGGGGCGAGCAGTACTTC
-,TRBV7-9,-,12,TRBJ2-3,CASSLQGDTQYF,TGTGCCAGCAGCTTGCAGGGAGATACGCAGTATTTT
-,TRBV29-1,TRBD2,12,TRBJ2-7,CSVGTSGREQYF,TGCAGCGTGGGGACTAGCGGGAGGGAGCAGTACTTC
-,TRBV18,TRBD1,15,TRBJ1-2,CASSQDRTLVYGYTF,TGTGCCAGCTCACAGGACAGGACCCTTGTTTATGGCTACACCTTC
once,TRBV11-2,-,11,TRBJ2-3,CASSNTDTQYF,TGTGCCAGCAGCAACACAGATACGCAGTATTTT
once,TRBV28,-,15,TRBJ1-2,CASSLVVPGKDGYTF,TGTGCCAGCAGTTTAGTCGTACCAGGGAAGGATGGCTACACCTTC
-,TRBV23-1,TRBD2,15,TRBJ2-2,CASRTSGRKPGELFF,TGCGCCAGCAGGACTAGCGGGAGAAAGCCCGGGGAGCTGTTTTTT
-,TRBV4-1,-,16,TRBJ2-6,CASSQPDTSGANVLTF,TGCGCCAGCAGCCAGCCCGACACGTCTGGGGCCAACGTCCTGACTTTC
-,TRBV7-8,-,16,TRBJ1-1,CASSWSGGGMNTEAFF,TGTGCCAGCAGCTGGTCTGGGGGTGGCATGAACACTGAAGCTTTCTTT
-,TRBV3-1/TRBV3-2,-,16,TRBJ1-5,CASSQEPGRGNQPQHF,TGTGCCAGCAGCCAAGAGCCGGGACGAGGCAATCAGCCCCAGCATTTT
-,TRBV19,-,14,TRBJ1-5,CASSIGDIFQPQHF,TGTGCCAGTAGTATAGGGGACATTTTCCAGCCCCAGCATTTT
-,TRBV19,-,12,TRBJ1-2,CASERSNYGYTF,TGTGCCAGTGAACGGTCTAACTATGGCTACACCTTC
-,TRBV19,TRBD1,16,TRBJ2-1,CASSIGTGAAYNEQFF,TGTGCCAGTAGTATCGGGACAGGGGCCGCATACAATGAGCAGTTCTTC
-,TRBV7-9,-,12,TRBJ1-6,CASSAQGSPLHF,TGTGCCAGCAGCGCCCAGGGCTCACCCCTCCACTTT
-,TRBV19,-,14,TRBJ2-2,CGTKSGQGTGELFF,TGTGGCACAAAATCAGGGCAGGGAACCGGGGAGCTGTTTTTT